This passage covers 27 T cell receptor beta chains from one sample sequenced in a study of cytomegalovirus exposure and HLA in healthy donors. Measured with immunoSEQ multiplex PCR; TCRdb has only the in-frame clones, and not every one. The data show under 85,000 clones, with 94% seen just once and 2.1% held by the top ten. The source material was PBMCs. The source of these receptors is a woman aged 18-29 years in good health and CMV-seronegative.

The V gene is TRBV7-9, the J gene TRBJ2-7; a weak D match, TRBD1 (6 bases). CDR3 length equals 13 residues. Trimming took 2 bases from V and 2 from J, leaving 7 bases between them. Germline lookup yields CDR1 SEHNR and CDR2 FQNEAQ (reference sequence). The CDR3 protein is CASSLTGTYEQYF. CDR3 DNA: TGTGCCAGCAGCTTAACAGGGACCTACGAGCAGTACTTC.

This chain links TRBV9 with TRBJ1-1, with 7 bases lining up with TRBD1. V was pared by 3 bases and J by 5 bases, with 10 bases of the junction left unmatched. The CDR3 has 15 residues. Germline assignment: CDR1 SGDLS and CDR2 YYNGEE. In nucleotides, the CDR3 is TGTGCCAGCAGCGCCCTATTTCAGGGGGGAACTGAAGCTTTCTTT. It yields the protein CASSALFQGGTEAFF. The full variable domain, rest sourced from reference TRBV9 and TRBJ1-1, is DSGVTQTPKHLITATGQRVTLRCSPRSGDLSVYWYQQSLDQGLQFLIQYYNGEERAKGNILERFSAQQFPDLHSELNLSSLELGDSALYFCASSALFQGGTEAFFGQGTRLTVV.

The chain recombines TRBV2 with TRBJ1-5; no firm D call. The V end lost 6 bases, the J end lost 6 bases, and 18 bases lay between the germline ends. Per germline, CDR1 SNHLY and CDR2 FYNNEI. The CDR3 sequence is 15 residues long. The DNA for the CDR3 is TGTGCCAGCAGATACCGACTTTTGTTGGGTCAGCCCCAGCATTTT. It codes for CASRYRLLLGQPQHF. Complete variable domain (other parts from reference TRBV2 and TRBJ1-5): EPEVTQTPSHQVTQMGQEVILRCVPISNHLYFYWYRQILGQKVEFLVSFYNNEISEKSEIFDDQFSVERPDGSNFTLKIRSTKLEDSAMYFCASRYRLLLGQPQHFGDGTRLSIL.

The rearrangement joins TRBV28 to TRBJ2-6, with 12 bases identical to TRBD1. CDR1 is MDHEN and CDR2 is SYDVKM in the germline V gene. V was clipped by 5 bases and J by 0 bases; unmatched bases: 8. This CDR3 comprises 19 residues. The CDR3 DNA reads TGTGCCAGCAGTCCACCCGGGACAGGGGGCCGCTCTGGGGCCAACGTCCTGACTTTC. Translation gives CASSPPGTGGRSGANVLTF.

The rearrangement joins TRBV11-2 to TRBJ2-4, with D maybe TRBD2 (5 bases). The ends were cut back, 3 bases at V and 0 bases at J, with 18 bases in the middle. CDR1 is SGHAT and CDR2 is FQNNGV in the germline V gene. This CDR3 spans 18 amino acids. The CDR3 nucleotides read TGTGCCAGCAGCTTGGGCGGGCTCCGTCCCGGAGCCAAAAACATTCAGTACTTC. Amino acid sequence: CASSLGGLRPGAKNIQYF.

The rearrangement joins TRBV27 to TRBJ2-3; 10 bases line up with TRBD2. Unmatched junction bases numbered 16, after V lost 4 bases and J lost 0 bases. The CDR3 is 20 amino acids. Germline assignment: CDR1 MNHEY and CDR2 SMNVEV (reference sequence). DNA for the CDR3: TGTGCCAGCAGTTATACTCCAGCGGGAGGGCTCCTGACTAGCACAGATACGCAGTATTTT. Its translation is CASSYTPAGGLLTSTDTQYF.

The chain links TRBV2 to TRBJ2-7; D is possibly TRBD2 (6 bases). Deletions cut 3 bases from V and 4 bases from J, with 10 bases between. Looked up from germline, CDR1 is SNHLY and CDR2 is FYNNEI. This CDR3 contains 13 residues. This chain's CDR3 is CASSDGGFYEQYF. Here the CDR3 DNA reads TGTGCCAGCAGTGACGGGGGATTTTACGAGCAGTACTTC.

The rearrangement joins TRBV2 to TRBJ1-1, with a tentative D call TRBD1 (6 bases). CDR1 SNHLY and CDR2 FYNNEI come from the germline V gene. This CDR3 is 14 amino acids long. V shed 7 bases and J shed 5 bases, with 17 bases lying between them. This CDR3 is CASIIPGGGTEAFF. CDR3 DNA: TGTGCCAGCATAATTCCGGGGGGCGGAACTGAAGCTTTCTTT.

The gene calls are TRBV27 and TRBJ2-7; 9 bases fit TRBD1. The junction had 14 bases not matched to a gene; V was cut back by 5 bases and J by 3 bases. Germline V lookup: CDR1 MNHEY, CDR2 SMNVEV (reference sequence). The CDR3 is 17 residues long. The DNA for the CDR3 is TGTGCCAGCAGTCGATCCGGGACAGGGTTAGTTTTCTACGAGCAGTACTTC. Its protein is CASSRSGTGLVFYEQYF.

The chain uses TRBV4-2 and TRBJ2-7; 7 positions agree with TRBD1. In germline, CDR1 is LGHNA, CDR2 YNFKEQ. The CDR3 runs to 17 residues. V lost 0 bases to trimming and J lost 0 bases; unmatched junction nucleotides: 8. In nucleotides, the CDR3 is TGTGCCAGCAGCCAAGAAGGTCCGGGACAGAGCTCCTACGAGCAGTACTTC. The encoded protein is CASSQEGPGQSSYEQYF.

The chain employs TRBV28 and TRBJ1-5; no clear D gene. The germline CDR1 and CDR2 sequences are MDHEN and SYDVKM. This CDR3 has 13 residues. Trimming removed 7 bases from V and 7 bases from J, with 14 bases in between. The CDR3 bases are TGTGCCAGCAACGGCCCTGGGAGCCAGCCCCAGCATTTT. Amino acid sequence: CASNGPGSQPQHF.

The gene calls are TRBV7-8 and TRBJ1-4; D might be TRBD1 (6 bases). Germline loops: CDR1 SGHVS, CDR2 FQNEAQ. Deletions cut 4 bases from V and 5 bases from J, with 17 bases between. CDR3 size: 16 residues. As DNA, the CDR3 is TGTGCCAGCAGCTCCCTTCCCAGGGGACCAAATGAAAAACTGTTTTTT. This gives the protein CASSSLPRGPNEKLFF.

V gene TRBV11-2 combines with J gene TRBJ2-5; 9 positions match TRBD2. The junction had 7 bases not matched to a gene; V was cut back by 5 bases and J by 0 bases. The germline V gene has CDR1 SGHAT and CDR2 FQNNGV. The CDR3 runs to 16 residues. The CDR3 protein is CASSPSLAGNQETQYF. The CDR3 DNA follows: TGTGCCAGCAGCCCCTCCCTAGCGGGGAACCAAGAGACCCAGTACTTC.

This chain connects TRBV7-6 to TRBJ2-1, with TRBD2 as a possible D gene (5 bases). The CDR3 loop spans 14 amino acids. Germline CDR1 is SGHVS and CDR2 is FNYEAQ. V lost 6 bases and J 7 bases, leaving 16 bases between the germline ends. CDR3 coding DNA: TGTGCCAGCAGGGCTAGCCTATTACAAAATGAGCAGTTCTTC. This encodes CASRASLLQNEQFF.

The chain combines TRBV7-9 with TRBJ1-2, with TRBD1 matching over 8 bases. V lost 5 bases, J lost 8 bases, and 16 bases stayed unmatched. The CDR3 loop spans 16 amino acids. Germline V lookup: CDR1 SEHNR, CDR2 FQNEAQ (reference sequence). CDR3 protein: CASSPRPGQGSSGYTF. In DNA, the CDR3 is TGTGCCAGCAGCCCCCGCCCCGGACAGGGCTCCTCGGGCTACACCTTC.

This clone was detected once. The chain combines TRBV19 with TRBJ2-3; TRBD2 matches 16 bases. CDR1 and CDR2 (germline): LNHDA, SQIVND (reference sequence). The CDR3 covers 18 residues. Unmatched junction bases numbered 14, after V lost 10 bases and J lost 4 bases. The CDR3 here is CATQPPGLAGGHPDTQYF. The CDR3 region has the DNA TGTGCCACCCAACCACCGGGACTAGCGGGGGGGCACCCAGATACGCAGTATTTT.

This clone was detected a few times. Within the sample, other DNA sequences also encode this same CDR3. This chain uses TRBV4-3 with TRBJ1-1; a possible D gene is TRBD1 (5 bases). Trimming took 3 bases from V and 5 from J, leaving 25 bases between them. This CDR3 is built from 18 residues. From germline, CDR1 is LGHNA and CDR2 YSLEER. The CDR3 loop is CASSQELRRGRGRTEAFF. The DNA for the CDR3 is TGCGCCAGCAGCCAGGAGCTTCGTCGGGGGAGGGGACGTACTGAAGCTTTCTTT.

The chain recombines TRBV10-3 with TRBJ2-1; a weak D match, TRBD2 (6 bases). Germline assignment: CDR1 ENHRY and CDR2 SYGVKD. The V end lost 6 bases, the J end lost 1 base, and 16 bases lay between the germline ends. CDR3 length: 16 amino acids. The DNA of the CDR3 is TGTGCCATCAGCACCCCGACTAGAGTGTCCTACAATGAGCAGTTCTTC. Translating it yields CAISTPTRVSYNEQFF.

The CDR3 DNA sequence: TGTGCCAGCTCAAGCCAGGGCCTCACCGGGGAGCTGTTTTTT. Its protein product is CASSSQGLTGELFF. The rearrangement joins TRBV18 to TRBJ2-2; tentative D call: TRBD1 (5 bases). The V end was cut by 5 bases, the J end by 4 bases, with 11 bases between. The CDR3 totals 14 residues. The germline gives CDR1 KGHSH, CDR2 LQKENI.

The rearrangement uses TRBV7-9 and TRBJ2-1, with TRBD2 identical over 10 bases. Trimming removed 5 bases from V and 7 bases from J; junction bases left unmatched: 11. The CDR3 length is 16 residues. Per germline, CDR1 SEHNR and CDR2 FQNEAQ (reference sequence). Written as DNA, the CDR3 is TGTGCCAGCAGCCCTTCCATAGCGGGAGGTTGGAATGAGCAGTTCTTC. This codes for CASSPSIAGGWNEQFF.

The rearrangement uses TRBV7-9 and TRBJ2-7; 7 nucleotides match TRBD1. CDR3 size: 14 residues. The junction had 3 bases not matched to a gene; V was cut back by 1 base and J by 3 bases. The germline V gene has CDR1 SEHNR and CDR2 FQNEAQ (reference sequence). The CDR3 loop reads CASSLVAGGYEQYF. Here the CDR3 DNA reads TGTGCCAGCAGCTTAGTCGCAGGGGGCTACGAGCAGTACTTC.

J is TRBJ2-1 and V is TRBV15; a possible D gene is TRBD1 (5 bases). V was shortened by 6 bases and J by 10 bases, with 22 bases between the two germline ends. Germline V lookup: CDR1 LNHNV, CDR2 YYDKDF (reference sequence). The CDR3 covers 15 residues. The CDR3 nucleotides are TGTGCCACCAGTCCCGTCCGATGGTCCAAGGGGGAGCAGTTCTTC. Protein product: CATSPVRWSKGEQFF.

The CDR3 nucleotides are TGTGCCAGCAGCCCTCCGGGGGGAGGGGGCTACACCTTC. Amino acid sequence: CASSPPGGGGYTF. The chain carries TRBV5-4 and TRBJ1-2, with D perhaps TRBD1 (5 bases). V lost 4 bases and J 8 bases, leaving 15 bases between the germline ends. Germline CDR1 is SGHNT and CDR2 is YYREEE (reference sequence). The CDR3 totals 13 residues.

This clone showed up just a few times. The chain recombines TRBV2 with TRBJ1-6; D remains ambiguous. The CDR3 is made up of 13 amino acids. Germline lookup yields CDR1 SNHLY and CDR2 FYNNEI. Trimming pared 4 bases from V and 11 bases from J, leaving 12 bases between. This CDR3 reads CASSGRESPPLHF. CDR3 nucleotide sequence: TGTGCCAGCAGTGGAAGGGAGTCACCACCCCTCCACTTT.

The gene calls are TRBV30 and TRBJ2-3, with TRBD1 matching 8 bases. J lost 2 bases, V lost 0 bases, and 4 bases had no gene match. The CDR3 covers 15 residues. Germline V gene data show CDR1 as GTSNPN and CDR2 as SVGIG (reference sequence). The CDR3 region is CAWSVRTGITDTQYF. The CDR3 DNA sequence: TGTGCCTGGAGTGTGCGGACAGGGATCACAGATACGCAGTATTTT.

This sequence joins TRBV27 and TRBJ1-1; D is possibly TRBD1 (5 bases). The CDR3 covers 14 residues. The V end lost 2 bases, the J end lost 1 base, and 8 bases lay between the germline ends. Germline CDR1 MNHEY, CDR2 SMNVEV (reference sequence). The CDR3 bases are TGTGCCAGCAGTTTAGGGGGGAGGAACACTGAAGCTTTCTTT. Its translation: CASSLGGRNTEAFF.

The CDR3 nucleotides read TGTGCCAGCAGCCCTAGCGGGGACACCTACAATGAGCAGTTCTTC. Residues: CASSPSGDTYNEQFF. J is TRBJ2-1 and V is TRBV7-6, with TRBD2 matching over 9 bases. Looked up from germline, CDR1 is SGHVS and CDR2 is FNYEAQ. The junction had 4 bases not matched to a gene; V was cut back by 5 bases and J by 2 bases. The CDR3 is 15 residues long.